The T cell receptor (beta chain) under discussion was sequenced for a study of molecular identifiers for immune sequencing clone quantification. V was trimmed by 1 base and J by 1 base, leaving 21 bases between them. The CDR3 has 18 residues. CDR1 SGHKS and CDR2 YYEKEE come from the germline V gene (reference sequence). Bulk TCR library preparation followed previously described methods with listed TCR primers. MiXCR, applied by TCRdb to the PCR reads, yields one record per CDR3 protein. The sample shows roughly 8,000 distinct CDR3 sequences, 30% to 35% of them seen only once. It was from approximately 22,000 to 940,000 sorted cells, with 10%, 30% or 50% RNA, that naive CD8 libraries came. As CD8+CD4-CCR7+CD45RA+ cells, naive CD8 T cells were sorted.

Sequencing was done on a sample of naive CD8+ T cells from blood, with Jurkat cell RNA spiked in. Subset in this sample: FACS-sorted CD8+CD4-CCR7+CD45RA+ naive T cells. The rearrangement joins TRBV5-5 to TRBJ2-7; the D gene is possibly TRBD2 (6 bases). The TCR comes from a human donor in good health. Some libraries in this study had Jurkat cell RNA spiked in. The CDR3 sequence is CASSLWVWDGGVSYEQYF. In nucleotides, the CDR3 is TGTGCCAGCAGCTTGTGGGTCTGGGACGGCGGGGTATCCTACGAGCAGTACTTC. Together with reference TRBV5-5 and TRBJ2-7, the CDR3 gives the full variable domain: DAGVTQSPTHLIKTRGQQVTLRCSPISGHKSVSWYQQVLGQGPQFIFQYYEKEERGRGNFPDRFSARQFPNYSSELNVNALLLGDSALYLCASSLWVWDGGVSYEQYFGPGTRLTVT.